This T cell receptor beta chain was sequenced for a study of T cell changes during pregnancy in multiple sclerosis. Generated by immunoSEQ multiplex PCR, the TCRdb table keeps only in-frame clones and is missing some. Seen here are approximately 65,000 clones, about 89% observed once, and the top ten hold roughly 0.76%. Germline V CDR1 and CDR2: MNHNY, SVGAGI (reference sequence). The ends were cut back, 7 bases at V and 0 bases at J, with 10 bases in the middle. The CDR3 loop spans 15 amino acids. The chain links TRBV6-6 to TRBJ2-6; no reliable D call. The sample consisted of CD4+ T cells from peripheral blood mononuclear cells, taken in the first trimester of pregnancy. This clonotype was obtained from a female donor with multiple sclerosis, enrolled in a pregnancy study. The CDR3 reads CASKRRLSGANVLTF. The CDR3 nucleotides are TGTGCCAGCAAACGGAGACTCTCTGGGGCCAACGTCCTGACTTTC.